This TCR beta chain is from a study of identical twins. General observations from the study: Monozygotic twin pairs showed more out-of-frame TCR alpha sharing than models estimated. Clonotypes of the beta chain that were abundant in cord blood carried fewer insertions (memory repertoires showed none). The conclusions drew on cross-sectional statistical analysis instead of tracking the same donors.

V was pared by 8 bases and J by 6 bases, with 7 bases of the junction left unmatched. Germline assignment: CDR1 SGHRS and CDR2 YFSETQ. The CDR3 has 13 residues. Among all donors, each was a healthy Caucasian. This clonotype was seen just once. Its antigen is unidentified. MiXCR was run by TCRdb on the 5' RACE reads, yielding one entry per CDR3 protein. The repertoire holds around 530,000 distinct CDR3 sequences, with 13% to 15% as singletons. The sample also formed part of further work on yellow fever vaccine responses in identical twins.

This sequence was found in a woman aged 18-29 years in good health. Source material: CD4+ T cells sorted from blood. The chain recombines TRBV5-1 with TRBJ2-1; 8 bases are a match to TRBD2. CDR3 loop: CASSGGPGNEQFF. CDR3 sequence (DNA): TGCGCCAGTTCGGGGGGGCCCGGCAATGAGCAGTTCTTC. Variable domain in full (rest from reference TRBV5-1 and TRBJ2-1): KAGVTQTPRYLIKTRGQQVTLSCSPISGHRSVSWYQQTPGQGLQFLFEYFSETQRNKGNFPGRFSGRQFSNSRSEMNVSTLELGDSALYLCASSGGPGNEQFFGPGTRLTVL.